This section outlines one T cell receptor beta chain sequence together with its context. Its cognate antigen is unknown. A read error may produce the germline difference seen at one junction end. Stated time point: persistent/refractory GD, antithyroid drugs over 5 years with positive TRAb. PBMCs provided the RNA from which the TCR library was made. For TCR beta, libraries came from iRepertoire HTBI primers and Arm-PCR of CDR3 regions. TCRdb re-analysed the multiplex PCR reads in MiXCR, keeping a single row per CDR3 protein. Of 400,000 to 500,000 distinct CDR3 sequences listed, 20% to 25% were seen once; the top ten hold 7% to 9%. The data belong to a study of regulatory T cells in long-lasting Graves disease. Overall study context: Positivity for TSH receptor antibodies plus over 5 years of antithyroid drugs meant persistent Graves' disease.

Study-wide results and limits: Accuracy may have been reduced by the small sample size. The study found persistent patients shared more public clonotypes (roughly 3,000) than new patients (over 900). When disease was persistent, TRBV28, TRBJ1-2 and TRBJ2-5 were the favored segments.

CDR3 length equals 17 residues. The germline V gene has CDR1 MNHEY and CDR2 SMNVEV (reference sequence). This TCR came from a female donor with Graves disease. This specimen consisted of peripheral blood mononuclear cells (PBMCs), obtained when the disease was refractory, from a patient treated with antithyroid drugs. The chain uses TRBV27 and TRBJ1-5, with a possible D match to TRBD1 (5 bases). The CDR3 loop is CASSLVGGQYSNQLQHF. The CDR3 region has the DNA TGTGCCAGCAGTTTAGTCGGGGGTCAATATAGCAATCAGCTCCAGCATTTT.